The entry below describes one T cell receptor (beta chain). Its antigen is still unknown. This sample is drawn from a study of T cell repertoires in cytomegalovirus infection. Study background: Both a matching HLA type and CMV infection were indicated by public TCR beta signatures. Study-wide points: Carriers of CMV and the relevant HLA type were discriminated by public TCR beta frequency.

A single record per CDR3 protein comes from TCRdb applying MiXCR to the reads. Counted here are more than 350,000 distinct CDR3 sequences, under 40% occurring once; the ten biggest clones make up approximately 14%. The specimen was PBMCs. This TCR derives from a human donor in good health (CMV status not recorded). Some clones in this sample may be carry-over from other donors' samples.

The CDR3 here is CASSPQGTGEETQYF. The CDR3 DNA sequence: TGCGCCAGCAGCCCTCAGGGGACAGGGGAAGAGACCCAGTACTTC. The chain links TRBV4-1 to TRBJ2-5; 10 bases are shared with TRBD1. This CDR3 has 15 residues. V was pared by 4 bases and J by 3 bases, with 5 bases of the junction left unmatched. CDR1 is MGHRA, CDR2 YSYEKL, per germline.